This T cell receptor beta chain was documented in a study of coeliac disease (dated by TCRdb to between 2021 and 2024). Describing the broader study: Each coeliac patient fell into one of three classes: newly diagnosed active disease, refractory coeliac disease type I, or disease kept under control by a gluten-free diet. The goal was to describe the TR repertoires of small intestinal T cells in active coeliac disease, in refractory type I coeliac disease, and in coeliac disease treated with a gluten-free diet. High-resolution HLA typing was unavailable, so biased TRBV7-2 usage was queried as a proof of principle. Next-generation sequencing of rearranged TRB and TRG CDR3 regions was applied to small intestinal lymphocyte fractions from coeliac and non-coeliac patients. A patient counted as having refractory coeliac disease type I if there was no response to a gluten-free diet for over 12 months and the intraepithelial cells were immunophenotypically normal. Of the roughly 30 patients in the full study, about 22 had coeliac disease confirmed by serology and 8 were controls with non-small intestinal disorders. TRB sequencing worked for samples from approximately 30 subjects, and these included roughly 25 paired bulk unsorted intraepithelial and lamina propria cell samples. Study-level results and caveats: TRB repertoires were largely private; most amino acid sequences were unique to one sample, and V-gene usage did not differ significantly by disease group. High-purity fractions were not obtained when intraepithelial cells were separated from lamina propria cells, so cross-contamination between compartments was possible. Published gliadin-specific TRB sequences were found in about 50% of the 18 coeliac lamina propria samples but in only 1 of 6 controls. Compared with controls, active coeliac intraepithelial and lamina propria samples had TRB and TRG repertoires of lower clonality, which suggests that diverse T cells were recruited. The authors considered the approach unsuitable for unbiased detection of gliadin-specific T cells, which are scarce and rarely shared between patients.

Notes on this clone: It has no known antigen specificity. Per-nucleotide qualities are absent, and no much larger clonotype sits a single base away. Other nucleotide sequences in the sample specify the same CDR3.

Cells were frozen in aliquots of a few hundred thousand in DMSO/FBS in liquid nitrogen, and a single aliquot from each fraction was used for sequencing. Every one of the 30 study patients had an endoscopy and a small intestinal biopsy. Lamina propria cells were released by collagenase digestion of the biopsy tissue left over after intraepithelial cell isolation. Genomic DNA was extracted from frozen unsorted cell fractions using the Qiagen DNeasy blood extraction kit. Library preparation was by the immunoSEQ multiplex PCR assay. In a multiplexed PCR, the TR loci were amplified; reverse primers were designed against J gene segments, whereas forward primers were designed against V gene segments. The Illumina HiSeq System was used to sequence the amplified CDR3 regions. From the authors' description of their analysis: Closely related reads were merged by a nearest-neighbour algorithm to remove PCR and sequencing errors and to collapse the data into unique sequences. Two measures summarised the repertoires: clonality, and T cell density, defined as TR molecules per amount of genomic DNA input. CDR3 amino acid sequences present in at least 80% of unsorted samples were defined as public TRs and were then tested for differential abundance between coeliac and control samples. Each lamina propria sample was queried against a list of under 250 published gliadin-specific TRB sequences. Disease-group differences in clonality and density were tested with Kruskal-Wallis tests followed by Dunn post-tests. Held by TCRdb, this immuneACCESS table contains in-frame sequences only and omits some clones. Under half of the omission traces to an unresolved V gene where checked; the cause of the rest is unknown. For V, J and clone size, that table is used; D and trimming come from the DNA. The sample table shows around 9,000 clones, and 67% are seen once. The ten largest make up 20% of the sample.

The CDR3 measures 14 amino acids from cysteine to phenylalanine. Only the CDR3 part of the read is kept: 42 bases, read in frame from the first base. From a lookup of the germline V gene, CDR1 and CDR2 are SGHTA and FQGTGA. V sheds 2 bases and J sheds 0 bases, leaving 7 bases between their ends. The V gene is TRBV7-3 and the J gene is TRBJ1-1, and the D gene may be TRBD1, 5 bases matching. This TCR was sampled from a woman in her sixties or seventies with celiac disease. The material sequenced was lamina propria lymphocytes from the gut. This specimen's cell subset or site label, interpreted: lamina propria cell (LPC) fraction of small intestinal biopsy. The sequenced DNA: TGTGCCAGCAGCTTACAAGGGGTGAACACTGAAGCTTTCTTT. It translates as CASSLQGVNTEAFF.